Sequencing of this TCR beta chain was carried out in a study of blood T cells in healthy people across ages. General study findings and limits: Unsorted PBMCs blocked a conclusive comparison of naive and antigen-experienced cells.

A sample-barcoded 5' primer and a J-beta primer mix were used in a second PCR of about 6 to 12 cycles. No fewer than 3 million CDR3-containing paired-end reads came from each sample. TCRdb independently ran MiXCR on the 5' RACE reads; one entry per CDR3 protein. The sample lists 550,000 to 750,000 distinct CDR3 sequences, roughly 20% occurring once. Comment on this clonotype: The antigen is unknown.

Germline loops: CDR1 DFQATT, CDR2 SNEGSKA (reference sequence). The CDR3 spans 14 residues. The sample, 7.5 to 10 milliliters of peripheral blood, was drawn from each donor. Isolating PBMCs gave at least 6.5 million of these cells per sample. The V gene is TRBV20-1, the J gene TRBJ2-5; maybe TRBD2 (5 bases). TRBJ2-7 explains the end of the DNA better; the J call may be wrong. This TCR derives from a man aged 65 to 85 in good health. The material sequenced was blood. This CDR3 is CSARGVGSSYEQYF. The CDR3, as DNA: TGCAGTGCTAGAGGGGTTGGGAGCTCCTACGAGCAGTACTTC.